Included here is one TCR beta chain sequence, with context. At one boundary the junction diverges from the germline segment, which might be a read error. This sample stems from a study of T cell changes during pregnancy in multiple sclerosis. This CDR3 region has 13 residues. Germline CDR1 is SSHAT and CDR2 is FNYEAQ (reference sequence). Assay used: immunoSEQ multiplex PCR; TCRdb lists only in-frame clones, some missing. The table has tens of thousands of clones, over 75% seen once. This rearrangement joins TRBV7-7 to TRBJ2-1; D is unresolved. Sequenced material: peripheral blood, taken in the first trimester of pregnancy. This clonotype was obtained from a female donor with multiple sclerosis, enrolled in a pregnancy study. CDR3 region: CASSSQPRNEQFF. For the CDR3, the DNA is TGTGCTAGCAGCTCCCAACCCCGGAATGAGCAGTTCTTC. The variable domain in full, with the rest retrieved from reference TRBV7-7 and TRBJ2-1, is GAGVSQSPRYKVTKRGQDVTLRCDPISSHATLYWYQQALGQGPEFLTYFNYEAQPDKSGLPSDRFSAERPEGSISTLTIQRTEQRDSAMYRCASSSQPRNEQFFGPGTRLTVL.